These 26 T cell receptor beta chains originate from one sample sequenced in a study of cytomegalovirus exposure and HLA in healthy donors. The table came from immunoSEQ multiplex PCR; TCRdb's copy has only in-frame clones and leaves some out. The data contain about 44,000 clones, approximately 93% of them singletons. Sequencing was carried out using PBMCs. These receptors were taken from a woman aged 18-29 years in good health and CMV-seronegative.

The J gene is TRBJ1-3, the V gene TRBV28; D unresolved. With 2 bases removed from V and 1 base from J, the gap between germline ends came to 6 bases. CDR1 and CDR2 (germline): MDHEN, SYDVKM. The CDR3 is 14 amino acids. This CDR3 reads CASSLPLSGNTIYF. The CDR3 DNA reads as TGTGCCAGCAGTTTACCCCTTTCTGGAAACACCATATATTTT.

The chain combines TRBV6-5 with TRBJ1-3; 7 positions agree with TRBD1. CDR1 is MNHEY, CDR2 SVGAGI, per germline. The CDR3 consists of 14 residues. After removal of 4 bases from V and 4 bases from J, the junction contained 4 bases not matched to a gene. CDR3 in amino acids: CASSSTGRGNTIYF. In DNA, the CDR3 is TGTGCCAGCAGTTCGACAGGGAGAGGAAACACCATATATTTT.

The CDR3 sequence: CASSLDEGGVGYTF. The CDR3 DNA sequence: TGCGCCAGCAGCTTGGATGAGGGGGGGGTGGGCTACACCTTC. The gene calls are TRBV5-1 and TRBJ1-2; a weak D match, TRBD1 (6 bases). CDR3 length equals 14 residues. Trimming removed 0 bases from V and 8 bases from J, with 14 bases in between. The germline V gene encodes CDR1 SGHRS and CDR2 YFSETQ.

The V gene is TRBV2, the J gene TRBJ2-2, with 10 nucleotides matching TRBD1. The germline gives CDR1 SNHLY, CDR2 FYNNEI. The CDR3 is 15 amino acids. Trimming cost V 7 bases and J 7 bases; bases outside gene matches: 9. In nucleotides, the CDR3 is TGTGCCAGCATCAGACAGGGGGCTCTGAGCGGGGAGCTGTTTTTT. Amino acid sequence: CASIRQGALSGELFF.

The rearrangement links TRBV5-4 to TRBJ2-5, with 12 bases lining up with TRBD2. The CDR3 has 16 residues. V shed 4 bases and J 5 bases; nucleotides not matched to a gene: 9. Germline-derived CDR1 and CDR2 are SGHNT and YYREEE (reference sequence). CDR3 region: CASSPRLAGASETQYF. In DNA form, the CDR3 reads TGTGCCAGCAGCCCGAGACTAGCGGGGGCGTCGGAGACCCAGTACTTC.

This chain joins TRBV21-1 and TRBJ1-1; the table names TRBD1, a call not compared with the DNA. TRBV21-1 is shown as a pseudogene. The CDR3 contains 15 residues. The CDR3 bases are TGTGCCAGCAGCGAAAGAAGGGAAGGGGACACTGAAGCTTTCTTT. This gives the protein CASSERREGDTEAFF.

The chain employs TRBV4-1 and TRBJ2-3; D uncertain. Per the germline V gene, CDR1 is MGHRA and CDR2 is YSYEKL. The CDR3 spans 15 residues. Trimming removed 1 base from V and 4 bases from J, with 12 bases in between. CDR3 sequence reads: CASSQVGLISDTQYF. CDR3 sequence (DNA): TGCGCCAGCAGCCAAGTGGGCCTTATCTCAGATACGCAGTATTTT.

The V call is TRBV9, the J call TRBJ2-7; the match to TRBD2 covers 10 bases. The trim removed 2 bases at V and 4 bases at J, leaving 6 bases unmatched. The CDR3 totals 15 residues. Germline CDR1 SGDLS, CDR2 YYNGEE. The CDR3 reads CASSVSSGSMYEQYF. The CDR3, as DNA: TGTGCCAGCAGCGTGTCTAGCGGGAGTATGTACGAGCAGTACTTC.

This chain connects TRBV29-1 to TRBJ2-5; 11 bases are a match to TRBD1. Germline-derived CDR1 and CDR2 are SQVTM and ANQGSEA. Germline trimming cut 4 bases from V and 5 bases from J; bases unmatched to any gene: 6. The CDR3 contains 14 residues. This CDR3 is CSVVGQGASETQYF. CDR3 bases: TGCAGCGTTGTAGGACAGGGGGCTTCGGAGACCCAGTACTTC.

The V gene is TRBV10-2, the J gene TRBJ2-7; 7 bases map to TRBD2. CDR1 is WSHSY and CDR2 is SAAADI in the germline V gene. This CDR3 is built from 15 residues. J gave up 2 bases and V 1 base, and 5 bases lay outside the gene matches. This CDR3 is CASSELLAPAYEQYF. CDR3 DNA sequence: TGCGCCAGCAGTGAGTTACTAGCGCCAGCCTACGAGCAGTACTTC.

The chain is built from TRBV28 and TRBJ1-2; 9 positions match TRBD1. Germline trimming cut 3 bases from V and 6 bases from J; bases unmatched to any gene: 5. CDR3 size: 14 residues. The germline CDR1 and CDR2 sequences are MDHEN and SYDVKM. The CDR3 DNA reads as TGTGCCAGCAGTTTTCAGGACAGGGGAAATGGCTACACCTTC. Protein sequence: CASSFQDRGNGYTF.

The V call is TRBV19, the J call TRBJ2-7, with 7 bases matching TRBD1. The junction had 6 bases not matched to a gene; V was cut back by 5 bases and J by 2 bases. The CDR3 has 14 amino acids. Germline V lookup: CDR1 LNHDA, CDR2 SQIVND (reference sequence). The CDR3 bases are TGTGCCAGTAGTCCGTGGGACAGTACCTACGAGCAGTACTTC. This gives the protein CASSPWDSTYEQYF.

This clone occurred a few times. The same CDR3 also results from other DNA sequences found in this sample. This rearrangement joins TRBV7-6 to TRBJ2-1; TRBD1 aligns across 11 bases. V was clipped by 5 bases and J by 3 bases; unmatched bases: 3. In germline, CDR1 is SGHVS, CDR2 FNYEAQ. CDR3 length equals 15 residues. The CDR3 nucleotides read TGTGCCAGCAGCCTGGGACAGGGGGACTACAATGAGCAGTTCTTC. As protein: CASSLGQGDYNEQFF.

The rearrangement joins TRBV10-3 to TRBJ2-3, with 10 bases that match TRBD1. Germline trimming cut 7 bases from V and 2 bases from J; bases unmatched to any gene: 6. The CDR3 contains 15 residues. Germline V gene lookup returns CDR1 ENHRY and CDR2 SYGVKD. CDR3 loop: CAITGDRGPTDTQYF. CDR3 nucleotides: TGTGCCATCACCGGGGACAGGGGACCCACAGATACGCAGTATTTT.

The rearrangement uses TRBV6-6 and TRBJ1-4; no clear D. Deletions cut 7 bases from V and 2 bases from J, with 8 bases between. The CDR3 extends over 13 amino acids. From germline, CDR1 is MNHNY and CDR2 SVGAGI (reference sequence). CDR3 DNA: TGTGCCAGCATGAGTGTGACTAATGAAAAACTGTTTTTT. Protein: CASMSVTNEKLFF.

The CDR3 reads CASSGQGAFGNQPQHF. The CDR3 DNA follows: TGTGCCAGCAGTGGTCAGGGGGCCTTTGGCAATCAGCCCCAGCATTTT. The chain recombines TRBV25-1 with TRBJ1-5, with 8 nucleotides matching TRBD1. J gave up 2 bases and V 4 bases, and 7 bases lay outside the gene matches. This CDR3 is 16 amino acids long. The V gene's germline CDR1 is MGHDK and CDR2 SYGVNS.

The chain is built from TRBV19 and TRBJ2-2, with 7 bases lining up with TRBD1. The CDR3 length is 19 residues. V gave up 4 bases and J gave up 2 bases; unmatched junction bases: 16. Looked up from germline, CDR1 is LNHDA and CDR2 is SQIVND (reference sequence). The chain's CDR3 is CASSNPIPPTGSNTGELFF. CDR3 DNA: TGTGCCAGTAGTAACCCTATCCCCCCGACAGGGTCCAACACCGGGGAGCTGTTTTTT.

V usage is TRBV18 and J usage is TRBJ2-7; 16 nucleotides line up with TRBD2. Looked up from germline, CDR1 is KGHSH and CDR2 is LQKENI. V shed 2 bases, J shed 5 bases, and the junction held 0 bases outside the gene matches. The CDR3 has 15 residues. CDR3 sequence (DNA): TGTGCCAGCTCACCAGGGACTAGCGGGAGGGACGAGCAGTACTTC. Translated: CASSPGTSGRDEQYF.

The gene calls are TRBV5-4 and TRBJ2-1; D might be TRBD2 (5 bases). The germline V gene encodes CDR1 SGHNT and CDR2 YYREEE (reference sequence). This CDR3 spans 15 amino acids. The ends were cut back, 6 bases at V and 7 bases at J, with 20 bases in the middle. The CDR3 protein is CASKSSAGGDNEQFF. The CDR3 DNA reads TGTGCCAGCAAATCGTCTGCGGGCGGAGATAATGAGCAGTTCTTC.

The V and J genes are TRBV5-1 and TRBJ1-1; maybe TRBD1 (5 bases). The CDR3 loop spans 15 amino acids. Trimming cost V 0 bases and J 2 bases, with 11 bases left between them. Germline assignment: CDR1 SGHRS and CDR2 YFSETQ. The CDR3 region is CASSLEDSLNTEAFF. In nucleotides, the CDR3 is TGCGCCAGCAGCTTGGAAGACAGCCTCAACACTGAAGCTTTCTTT.

The sample holds one count of this clone. V is TRBV9 and J is TRBJ2-1, with 11 bases lining up with TRBD2. CDR1 and CDR2 from the germline V gene are SGDLS and YYNGEE. The V segment lost 3 bases and the J segment 9 bases; nucleotides outside the gene matches: 8. The CDR3 is 15 residues long. As DNA, the CDR3 is TGTGCCAGCAGCGAGACTAGCGGGACCTTCACTGAGCAGTTCTTC. This codes for CASSETSGTFTEQFF. Based on the CDR3 plus reference TRBV9 and TRBJ2-1, the full variable domain is DSGVTQTPKHLITATGQRVTLRCSPRSGDLSVYWYQQSLDQGLQFLIQYYNGEERAKGNILERFSAQQFPDLHSELNLSSLELGDSALYFCASSETSGTFTEQFFGPGTRLTVL.

The chain uses TRBV6-6 and TRBJ1-5; D may be TRBD1 (6 bases). V was clipped by 7 bases and J by 4 bases, with 11 bases between them. This CDR3 is built from 13 residues. CDR1 and CDR2 from the germline V gene are MNHNY and SVGAGI (reference sequence). This CDR3 reads CASTQGQNQPQHF. The CDR3 region has the DNA TGTGCCAGCACTCAGGGGCAGAATCAGCCCCAGCATTTT.

The chain links TRBV19 to TRBJ2-5; the D gene is possibly TRBD2 (6 bases). The CDR3 sequence is 14 residues long. Germline V gene data show CDR1 as LNHDA and CDR2 as SQIVND (reference sequence). V lost 2 bases and J 5 bases, leaving 12 bases between the germline ends. The CDR3 bases are TGTGCCAGTAGTATACAGGGTGCGGGGGAGACCCAGTACTTC. This gives the protein CASSIQGAGETQYF.

V usage is TRBV23-1 and J usage is TRBJ1-1; 9 bases are shared with TRBD1. TRBV23-1 is assigned to the ORF class and has an uncertain function. Trimming took 2 bases from V and 0 from J; bases not matched to a gene: 10. The CDR3 sequence is 18 residues long. The CDR3 coding sequence is TGCGCCAGCAGTCAACAAGAAAGGGACAGGGTCATGAACACTGAAGCTTTCTTT. It is translated as CASSQQERDRVMNTEAFF.

The gene calls are TRBV5-5 and TRBJ1-5; D perhaps matches TRBD1 (5 bases). V was trimmed by 5 bases and J by 6 bases, leaving 15 bases between them. The CDR3 covers 14 residues. CDR1 is SGHKS and CDR2 is YYEKEE in the germline V gene (reference sequence). CDR3 residues: CASSPVGAGQPQHF. CDR3 coding DNA: TGTGCCAGCAGTCCTGTAGGGGCAGGTCAGCCCCAGCATTTT.

The rearrangement uses TRBV7-3 and TRBJ2-6, with TRBD1 identical over 12 bases. Germline assignment: CDR1 SGHTA and CDR2 FQGTGA. Unmatched junction bases numbered 6, after V lost 3 bases and J lost 0 bases. The CDR3 contains 19 residues. The CDR3 sequence is CASSFYGGQGASGANVLTF. The CDR3 DNA sequence: TGTGCCAGCAGCTTCTATGGGGGACAGGGGGCCTCTGGGGCCAACGTCCTGACTTTC.